Listed below are T cell receptor beta chains from one sample, sequenced in a study of response to subunit inactivated influenza vaccine. Via MiXCR, TCRdb re-called the RT-PCR reads, giving one row per CDR3 protein. The repertoire consists of roughly 570,000 distinct CDR3 sequences, with approximately 13% occurring once and the leading ten covering 13%. Sample: PBMCs from blood, taken roughly 45 days after vaccination. The origin of the receptors is a man between 50 and 59 years old who received an inactivated influenza vaccine. Each CDR3 is given without its conserved first and last residue. Each record gives: J gene, V gene, CDR3 protein.

>TRBJ2-7|TRBV7-2
ASRSNTGGTYEQY
>TRBJ2-7|TRBV20-1
SAVVFEQY
>TRBJ2-5|TRBV7-2
ASRRATQETQY
>TRBJ1-2|TRBV20-1
SARDPEHGYT
>TRBJ2-7|TRBV12-3/TRBV12-4
ASSSTGGRGYEQY
>TRBJ2-7|TRBV20-1
SVRGFSGSYEQY
>TRBJ1-5|TRBV28
ASSTPGVGGDQPQH
>TRBJ2-1|TRBV20-1
SAWGQGGDNEQF
>TRBJ2-3|TRBV29-1
SVEDLSSADTQY
>TRBJ2-1|TRBV4-2
ASSQDQDRDYNEQF
>TRBJ1-3|TRBV21-1
ASSYRDGGNTIY
>TRBJ2-3|TRBV7-9
ASSLGVGGYAFDTQY
>TRBJ2-1|TRBV10-3
AISDHLGGGSYNEQF
>TRBJ2-7|TRBV6-1
ASSRYMTRGFEQY
>TRBJ2-7|TRBV6-5
ASSYTKGAGAHEQY
>TRBJ2-3|TRBV30
AWSPTVDTQY
>TRBJ2-5|TRBV24-1
ATSDQDGDQETQY
>TRBJ2-7|TRBV12-3/TRBV12-4
ASSLYRDRPYEQY
>TRBJ2-1|TRBV6-1
ASQKVSISYNEQF
>TRBJ2-3|TRBV5-5
ASSLPATGGADTQY
>TRBJ1-2|TRBV5-1
ASSLQGENGYT
>TRBJ2-5|TRBV28
ASSPSDRETQY
>TRBJ2-1|TRBV24-1
ATSLGGNEQF
>TRBJ1-2|TRBV5-6
ASSFGRSYGYT
>TRBJ2-1|TRBV12-3/TRBV12-4
ASSPGPWEF
>TRBJ2-7|TRBV29-1
SVRAGNSYEQY
>TRBJ2-5|TRBV7-2
ASSLGTAASRWTQY
>TRBJ2-3|TRBV2
ASSLYKRGGPSPTDTQY
>TRBJ2-5|TRBV10-3
AIGAGAYQETQY
>TRBJ2-2|TRBV30
AWSVQLAGGTGELF
>TRBJ1-2|TRBV29-1
SVAGRQGAYGYT
>TRBJ2-1|TRBV5-1
ASSISGSTYNEQF
>TRBJ2-1|TRBV5-1
ASREQSSYNEQF
>TRBJ2-5|TRBV10-1
ASSSGGSQETQY
>TRBJ2-7|TRBV4-1
ASSQGVAGSYEQY
>TRBJ2-1|TRBV7-6
ASSPTGGEQF
>TRBJ2-3|TRBV4-2
ASSPREGTDTQY
>TRBJ2-7|TRBV20-1
SARDWRYYEQY
>TRBJ2-3|TRBV5-1
ASSLMGRDTQY
>TRBJ2-5|TRBV2
ASLPGTKKETQY
>TRBJ2-7|TRBV5-1
ASSLDPVAGSEQY
>TRBJ2-7|TRBV5-8
ASRRRGARRYEQY
>TRBJ2-7|TRBV5-1
ASSGRTSGIFYEQY
>TRBJ2-1|TRBV12-3/TRBV12-4
ASSPRTDILYNEQF
>TRBJ2-1|TRBV3-1
ASSLYRDRGEQF
>TRBJ1-5|TRBV12-3/TRBV12-4
ASSSYRARNQPQH
>TRBJ1-1|TRBV7-8
ASSLAPGANTEAF
>TRBJ2-2|TRBV20-1
SARPGTLNTGELF
>TRBJ2-6|TRBV7-9
ASSLTVTASGANVLT
>TRBJ2-7|TRBV7-2
ASSLAGDRTYLDEQY
>TRBJ2-7|TRBV3-1
ASSQGASGAYEQY
>TRBJ1-2|TRBV20-1
SASSGRNYGYT
>TRBJ2-1|TRBV7-9
ASSLETSNEQF
>TRBJ2-1|TRBV4-2
ASSQNLRGGYNEQF
>TRBJ2-7|TRBV20-1
SASLSWDRGHEQY
>TRBJ2-3|TRBV25-1
ASSALPGTDTQY
>TRBJ2-7|TRBV20-1
SAVNPGTGVEQY